Following are 32 T cell receptor beta chains from one sample sequenced in a study of shared clonotypes between healthy human individuals. The method was immunoSEQ multiplex PCR; TCRdb's version includes in-frame clones alone and lacks a portion of them. Of 2.5 million or so clones listed, roughly 92% were seen once; the top ten hold over 0.12%. The sequencing sample was made of naive CD4+ T cells sorted from blood. As to subset: CD45RA+ positively selected. The receptors derive from a man in his late teens or twenties in good health.

J is TRBJ1-2 and V is TRBV4-3; the D is unclear. The V and J ends lost 1 base and 5 bases respectively, with 11 bases between them. This CDR3 spans 14 amino acids. Looked up from germline, CDR1 is LGHNA and CDR2 is YSLEER. CDR3 loop: CASSQGRAPYGYTF. In DNA form, the CDR3 reads TGCGCCAGCAGCCAAGGGAGGGCCCCTTATGGCTACACCTTC.

The chain carries TRBV2 and TRBJ2-2; D may be TRBD2 (6 bases). The CDR3 length is 14 residues. The germline V gene has CDR1 SNHLY and CDR2 FYNNEI. Trimming pared 7 bases from V and 7 bases from J, leaving 16 bases between. The CDR3 nucleotides are TGTGCCAGCACCGGTAACTCGGGGGTCGGGGAGCTGTTTTTT. As protein: CASTGNSGVGELFF.

This clone appeared a single time. V usage is TRBV6-5 and J usage is TRBJ1-4; D is perhaps TRBD1 (5 bases). Between the trimmed V and J ends, which lost 2 bases and 8 bases, there was a span of 12 bases. Germline V gene data show CDR1 as MNHEY and CDR2 as SVGAGI. The CDR3 has 14 residues. The DNA for the CDR3 is TGTGCCAGCAGTTACGCAGGGATAGGCGAAAAACTGTTTTTT. It yields the protein CASSYAGIGEKLFF.

The chain recombines TRBV18 with TRBJ1-4; possible D gene TRBD1, 6 bases. The V and J ends lost 3 bases and 3 bases respectively, with 14 bases between them. Germline V lookup: CDR1 KGHSH, CDR2 LQKENI. This CDR3 comprises 16 residues. CDR3 sequence (DNA): TGTGCCAGCTCACCGCAGGGGTTTGTCCCTAATGAAAAACTGTTTTTT. The encoded protein is CASSPQGFVPNEKLFF.

The table lists this clone with a count of one. This sequence joins TRBV15 and TRBJ1-3, with no clear D. Germline values: CDR1 LNHNV, CDR2 YYDKDF (reference sequence). The CDR3 spans 16 residues. V lost 2 bases, J lost 4 bases, and 15 bases lay in between. The chain's CDR3 is CATSRLLGETGNTIYF. Written as DNA, the CDR3 is TGTGCCACCAGCAGACTCCTGGGAGAAACAGGAAACACCATATATTTT. The entire variable domain, with the rest obtained from reference TRBV15 and TRBJ1-3, is as follows: DAMVIQNPRYQVTQFGKPVTLSCSQTLNHNVMYWYQQKSSQAPKLLFHYYDKDFNNEADTPDNFQSRRPNTSFCFLDIRSPGLGDTAMYLCATSRLLGETGNTIYFGEGSWLTVV.

This clone has a single count. V gene TRBV29-1 combines with J gene TRBJ2-5; D gene ambiguous. Germline V gene lookup returns CDR1 SQVTM and CDR2 ANQGSEA. The CDR3 runs to 12 residues. V lost 2 bases, J lost 0 bases, and 4 bases lay in between. The CDR3 is CSVEQNQETQYF. DNA for the CDR3: TGCAGCGTTGAACAGAACCAAGAGACCCAGTACTTC.

Here the CDR3 DNA reads TGTGCCAGCAGCTCTCGGAGGTACACAGATACGCAGTATTTT. Encoded protein: CASSSRRYTDTQYF. The chain has TRBV7-2 and TRBJ2-3; a weak D match, TRBD2 (5 bases). The V and J ends lost 4 bases and 2 bases respectively, with 10 bases between them. Germline V gene lookup returns CDR1 SGHTA and CDR2 FQGNSA. This CDR3 has 14 amino acids.

V gene TRBV6-4 combines with J gene TRBJ2-3; a weak D match, TRBD2 (5 bases). The CDR3 covers 13 residues. Trimming removed 5 bases from V and 0 bases from J, with 6 bases in between. Germline V lookup: CDR1 MRHNA, CDR2 SNTAGT. CDR3 coding DNA: TGTGCCAGCAGTCGGACTAGCACAGATACGCAGTATTTT. As protein: CASSRTSTDTQYF.

The J gene is TRBJ2-7, the V gene TRBV5-8; 7 nucleotides line up with TRBD1. Germline trimming cut 0 bases from V and 5 bases from J; bases unmatched to any gene: 5. The germline CDR1 and CDR2 sequences are SGHTS and YDEGEE. The CDR3 loop spans 14 amino acids. The chain's CDR3 is CASSLGDRVNEQYF. The CDR3 nucleotides read TGTGCCAGCAGCTTGGGCGACAGGGTAAACGAGCAGTACTTC.

The sample holds a few counts of this clone. The J gene is TRBJ1-5, the V gene TRBV30; D might be TRBD1 (6 bases). Trimming took 2 bases from V and 10 from J, leaving 15 bases between them. The CDR3 runs to 13 residues. Germline V gene lookup returns CDR1 GTSNPN and CDR2 SVGIG (reference sequence). The CDR3 spells CAWSPGDKRPQHF. As DNA, the CDR3 is TGTGCCTGGAGTCCAGGGGATAAACGTCCCCAGCATTTT.

This clone was detected only once. This sequence joins TRBV27 and TRBJ2-1, with TRBD1 as a possible D gene (6 bases). V lost 3 bases to trimming and J lost 0 bases, with 12 bases between them. In germline, CDR1 is MNHEY, CDR2 SMNVEV (reference sequence). The CDR3 extends over 16 amino acids. The CDR3 sequence is CASSFAGTSSYNEQFF. CDR3 in DNA: TGTGCCAGCAGTTTTGCCGGGACAAGCTCCTACAATGAGCAGTTCTTC.

The chain combines TRBV6-6 with TRBJ1-5; D is unclear. The CDR3 has 12 residues. Deletions cut 2 bases from V and 7 bases from J, with 6 bases between. Germline lookup yields CDR1 MNHNY and CDR2 SVGAGI (reference sequence). CDR3: CASSYEVQPQHF. DNA of the CDR3: TGTGCCAGCAGTTACGAGGTACAGCCCCAGCATTTT.

This chain connects TRBV5-1 to TRBJ2-3; 14 bases align to TRBD2. Germline CDR1 SGHRS, CDR2 YFSETQ. J was trimmed by 2 bases and V by 4 bases; bases with no gene match: 6. The length of the CDR3 is 17 residues. The CDR3 DNA follows: TGCGCCAGCAGCCCCGGGACTAGCGGGGGATTCACAGATACGCAGTATTTT. Amino acids: CASSPGTSGGFTDTQYF.

The genes are TRBV27 and TRBJ2-7, with 8 bases matching TRBD1. Germline trimming cut 5 bases from V and 4 bases from J; bases unmatched to any gene: 13. The CDR3 spans 16 residues. Germline V gene sequence: CDR1 MNHEY, CDR2 SMNVEV (reference sequence). CDR3 DNA sequence: TGTGCCAGCAGTCAACTAAACCGGGACAGGTGGTACGAGCAGTACTTC. This encodes CASSQLNRDRWYEQYF.

The chain couples TRBV5-4 to TRBJ1-6; 8 nucleotides match TRBD1. The ends lost 2 bases at V and 8 bases at J; junction bases unmatched: 6. The CDR3 is made up of 15 amino acids. In germline, CDR1 is SGHNT, CDR2 YYREEE (reference sequence). In DNA, the CDR3 is TGTGCCAGCAGCTTTCAGGACAGGGATGATTCACCCCTCCACTTT. The encoded protein is CASSFQDRDDSPLHF.

This chain uses TRBV7-2 with TRBJ2-7, with a weak D call TRBD2 (6 bases). V lost 5 bases and J lost 4, with 12 bases in between. The CDR3 consists of 13 residues. CDR1 SGHTA and CDR2 FQGNSA come from the germline V gene. The CDR3 region is CASSRGTIYEQYF. The CDR3 DNA follows: TGTGCCAGCAGCCGGGGGACGATTTACGAGCAGTACTTC.

This clone was observed a handful of times. The J gene is TRBJ1-6, the V gene TRBV7-9, with TRBD1 identical over 7 bases. Unmatched junction bases numbered 7, after V lost 4 bases and J lost 10 bases. The CDR3 length is 14 residues. Germline values: CDR1 SEHNR, CDR2 FQNEAQ (reference sequence). The CDR3 DNA sequence: TGTGCCAGCAGCTCAGACAGGGAGAACTCACCCCTCCACTTT. It translates to CASSSDRENSPLHF.

Details on this clone: Different DNA sequences within this sample yield the same CDR3. The chain recombines TRBV2 with TRBJ2-7; a possible D gene is TRBD1 (6 bases). Trimming took 6 bases from V and 1 from J, leaving 7 bases between them. The V gene's germline CDR1 is SNHLY and CDR2 FYNNEI. This CDR3 region has 12 residues. DNA of the CDR3: TGTGCCAGCAGCGGACAGTCCTACGAGCAGTACTTC. This translates into CASSGQSYEQYF.

A single count supports this clone. CDR3 nucleotide sequence: TGCAGCGTTGAGGACCCCGGGGCCGAGCAGTACTTC. Amino acids: CSVEDPGAEQYF. V is TRBV29-1 and J is TRBJ2-5; either TRBD1 or TRBD2 may supply D (5 bases each). The DNA end is more similar to TRBJ2-7, so the J call may be wrong. The CDR3 totals 12 residues. Germline assignment: CDR1 SQVTM and CDR2 ANQGSEA.

The V and J genes are TRBV5-4 and TRBJ1-3, with 8 bases fitting TRBD1. Germline values: CDR1 SGHNT, CDR2 YYREEE (reference sequence). The ends lost 2 bases at V and 0 bases at J; junction bases unmatched: 4. There are 16 residues in the CDR3. Here the CDR3 DNA reads TGTGCCAGCAGCTTCCGACAGGGGCCCTCTGGAAACACCATATATTTT. It codes for CASSFRQGPSGNTIYF.

V usage is TRBV18 and J usage is TRBJ2-2; D is unclear. This CDR3 has 16 residues. The germline CDR1 and CDR2 sequences are KGHSH and LQKENI. Trimming took off 0 bases at V and 0 bases at J, with 8 bases between the two ends. CDR3 loop: CASSPPGIANTGELFF. CDR3 bases: TGTGCCAGCTCACCACCAGGCATCGCGAACACCGGGGAGCTGTTTTTT.

The rearrangement links TRBV2 to TRBJ2-7; 14 bases align to TRBD2. The V gene's germline CDR1 is SNHLY and CDR2 FYNNEI. Losses at the gene ends were 9 bases for V and 1 base for J; bases not matched to a gene: 8. CDR3 length equals 16 residues. The CDR3 DNA sequence: TGTGCCAGGGGGACTAGCGGGAGTATCACTTCCTACGAGCAGTACTTC. Its translation is CARGTSGSITSYEQYF.

This clone showed up just once. The chain recombines TRBV2 with TRBJ2-3; D might be TRBD1 (6 bases). Germline V gene sequence: CDR1 SNHLY, CDR2 FYNNEI. This CDR3 comprises 15 residues. Trimming shortened V by 4 bases and J by 0 bases, and 11 bases separated the two germline ends. The CDR3 sequence: CASSGTVSSTDTQYF. CDR3 DNA: TGTGCCAGCAGTGGGACAGTATCTAGCACAGATACGCAGTATTTT.

The chain joins TRBV18 to TRBJ2-7, with 8 bases fitting TRBD1. Germline trimming cut 2 bases from V and 0 bases from J; bases unmatched to any gene: 3. The CDR3 length is 15 residues. Germline lookup yields CDR1 KGHSH and CDR2 LQKENI. The CDR3 DNA is TGTGCCAGCTCACCAAACAGGGGGGACTCCTACGAGCAGTACTTC. Its translation: CASSPNRGDSYEQYF.

This chain joins TRBV7-9 and TRBJ2-1, with unresolved D. Germline CDR1 reads SEHNR; CDR2 reads FQNEAQ (reference sequence). The length of the CDR3 is 11 residues. Trimming removed 8 bases from V and 4 bases from J, with 6 bases in between. CDR3 nucleotide sequence: TGTGCCAGCGACCTTTACAATGAGCAGTTCTTC. Translation: CASDLYNEQFF. The full variable domain, with the rest looked up from reference TRBV7-9 and TRBJ2-1, is DTGVSQNPRHKITKRGQNVTFRCDPISEHNRLYWYRQTLGQGPEFLTYFQNEAQLEKSRLLSDRFSAERPKGSFSTLEIQRTEQGDSAMYLCASDLYNEQFFGPGTRLTVL.

This rearrangement joins TRBV5-4 to TRBJ2-5, with D possibly matching TRBD2 (6 bases). CDR3 length equals 13 residues. V lost 3 bases and J lost 5, with 11 bases in between. Germline values: CDR1 SGHNT, CDR2 YYREEE (reference sequence). The CDR3 here is CASSWAGGETQYF. CDR3 bases: TGTGCCAGCAGCTGGGCAGGAGGGGAGACCCAGTACTTC.

Notes on this clone: A read error may account for a junction end that differs from germline. This CDR3 is also generated by other DNA sequences in the sample. The chain uses TRBV19 and TRBJ2-7, with no clear D. CDR1 is LNHDA, CDR2 SQIVND, per germline (reference sequence). This CDR3 is built from 14 residues. CDR3 in amino acids: CASSSDPSEDEQYF. The CDR3 region has the DNA TGTGCTAGTAGTTCGGACCCCTCCGAAGACGAGCAGTACTTC.

V usage is TRBV2 and J usage is TRBJ2-3, with D perhaps TRBD2 (6 bases). V lost 4 bases to trimming and J lost 6 bases, with 8 bases between them. Germline-derived CDR1 and CDR2 are SNHLY and FYNNEI. This CDR3 comprises 12 residues. The CDR3 DNA reads TGTGCCAGCAGTGCTGGGGGGGATACGCAGTATTTT. Its translation: CASSAGGDTQYF.

With regard to this clone: Other DNA sequences from this sample encode an identical CDR3 as well. J is TRBJ2-7 and V is TRBV6-1; D could derive from TRBD1 or TRBD2 (5 bases each). Germline V gene sequence: CDR1 MNHNS, CDR2 SASEGT. V dropped 6 bases and J dropped 4 bases, with 13 bases sitting between them. This CDR3 contains 13 residues. The CDR3 bases are TGTGCCAGCAGAAGGGACCGACTTTACGAGCAGTACTTC. It encodes CASRRDRLYEQYF.

The V gene is TRBV30, the J gene TRBJ2-1; 9 positions match TRBD1. This CDR3 contains 15 residues. CDR1 is GTSNPN, CDR2 SVGIG, per germline (reference sequence). Trimming cost V 2 bases and J 4 bases; bases outside gene matches: 6. CDR3 sequence: CAWSTGQGSYNEQFF. The CDR3 region has the DNA TGTGCCTGGAGTACCGGACAGGGGTCATACAATGAGCAGTTCTTC.

J is TRBJ1-1 and V is TRBV7-2; perhaps TRBD1 as D (5 bases). Germline lookup yields CDR1 SGHTA and CDR2 FQGNSA. The CDR3 runs to 15 residues. Between the trimmed V and J ends, which lost 3 bases and 2 bases, there was a span of 13 bases. The CDR3, as DNA: TGTGCCAGCAGCTTCCCCAACAGGCCCAACACTGAAGCTTTCTTT. This sequence encodes CASSFPNRPNTEAFF.

This clone was counted once. The chain carries TRBV28 and TRBJ2-7; TRBD1 agrees at 9 bases. The V segment lost 6 bases and the J segment 0 bases; nucleotides outside the gene matches: 6. CDR3 size: 15 residues. Germline lookup yields CDR1 MDHEN and CDR2 SYDVKM. Here the CDR3 DNA reads TGTGCCAGCAGACTGACGGGACAGGGCTCCTACGAGCAGTACTTC. Translating it yields CASRLTGQGSYEQYF.